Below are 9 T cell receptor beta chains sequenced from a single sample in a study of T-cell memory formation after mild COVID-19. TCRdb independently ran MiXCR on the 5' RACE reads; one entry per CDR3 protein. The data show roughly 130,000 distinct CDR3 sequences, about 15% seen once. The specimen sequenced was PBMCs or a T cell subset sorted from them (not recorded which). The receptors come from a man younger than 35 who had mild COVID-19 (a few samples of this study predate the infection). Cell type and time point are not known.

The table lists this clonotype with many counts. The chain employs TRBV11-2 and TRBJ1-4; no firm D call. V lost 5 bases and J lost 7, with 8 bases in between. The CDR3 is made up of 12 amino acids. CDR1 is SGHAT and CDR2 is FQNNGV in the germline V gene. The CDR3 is CASSHPGEKLFF. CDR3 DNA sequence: TGTGCCAGCAGCCATCCTGGTGAAAAACTGTTTTTT.

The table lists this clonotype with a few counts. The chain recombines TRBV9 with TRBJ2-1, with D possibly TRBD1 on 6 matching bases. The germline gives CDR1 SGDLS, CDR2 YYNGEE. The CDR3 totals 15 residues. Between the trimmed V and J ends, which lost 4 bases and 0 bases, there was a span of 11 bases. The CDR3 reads CASSRQASSYNEQFF. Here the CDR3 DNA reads TGTGCCAGCAGCAGACAGGCAAGCTCCTACAATGAGCAGTTCTTC.

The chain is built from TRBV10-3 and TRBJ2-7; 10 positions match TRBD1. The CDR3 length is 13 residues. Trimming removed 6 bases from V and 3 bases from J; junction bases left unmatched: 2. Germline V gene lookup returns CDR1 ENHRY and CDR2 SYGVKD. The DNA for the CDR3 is TGTGCCATCAGCCGGGACAGGGGCTACGAGCAGTACTTC. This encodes CAISRDRGYEQYF.

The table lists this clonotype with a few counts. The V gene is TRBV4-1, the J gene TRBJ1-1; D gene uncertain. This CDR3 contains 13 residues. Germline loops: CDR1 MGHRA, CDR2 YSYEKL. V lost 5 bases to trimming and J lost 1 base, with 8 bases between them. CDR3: CASSVDRNTEAFF. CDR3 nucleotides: TGCGCCAGCAGCGTTGACCGGAACACTGAAGCTTTCTTT.

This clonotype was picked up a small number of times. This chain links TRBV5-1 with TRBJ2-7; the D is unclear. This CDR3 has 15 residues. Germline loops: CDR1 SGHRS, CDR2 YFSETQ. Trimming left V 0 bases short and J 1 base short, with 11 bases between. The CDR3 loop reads CASSLVSTRSYEQYF. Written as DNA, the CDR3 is TGCGCCAGCAGCTTGGTATCGACACGATCCTACGAGCAGTACTTC.

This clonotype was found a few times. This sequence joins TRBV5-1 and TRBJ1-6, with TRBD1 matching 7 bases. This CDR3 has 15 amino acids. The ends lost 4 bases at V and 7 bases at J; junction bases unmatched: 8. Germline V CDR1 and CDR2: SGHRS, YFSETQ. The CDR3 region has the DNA TGCGCCAGCAGCGCAGGGACAGCCGCGAATTCACCCCTCCACTTT. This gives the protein CASSAGTAANSPLHF.

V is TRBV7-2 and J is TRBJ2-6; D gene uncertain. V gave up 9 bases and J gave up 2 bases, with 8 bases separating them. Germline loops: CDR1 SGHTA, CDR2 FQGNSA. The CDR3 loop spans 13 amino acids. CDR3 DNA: TGTGCCAGTAGGGATGCTGGGGCCAACGTCCTGACTTTC. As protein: CASRDAGANVLTF.

The CDR3 DNA reads as TGTGCCAGCAGTTTTAATAGTCCAAGGGAGACCCAGTACTTC. Translated, it gives CASSFNSPRETQYF. The V and J genes are TRBV12-3 or TRBV12-4 and TRBJ2-5; D is unclear. Trimming shortened V by 3 bases and J by 5 bases, and 13 bases separated the two germline ends. The CDR3 totals 14 residues.

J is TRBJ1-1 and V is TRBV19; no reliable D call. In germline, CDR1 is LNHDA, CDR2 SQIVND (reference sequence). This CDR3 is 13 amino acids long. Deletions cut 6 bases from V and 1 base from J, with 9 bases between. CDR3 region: CASSPRENTEAFF. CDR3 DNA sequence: TGTGCCAGTAGCCCCAGAGAGAACACTGAAGCTTTCTTT.